This entry features one TCR beta chain sequence. Participants, about 18 to 90 years old, spanned around 25 US areas. Donors in Cohort 3 counted as recovered after two negative PCRs, clearance, or symptom resolution. The sample is drawn from a study of blood T cell repertoires in COVID-19. Study context: T cells, B-cell-depleted T cells, or PBMCs provided the cDNA or gDNA that served as material.

V lost 7 bases to trimming and J lost 7 bases, with 15 bases between them. This CDR3 comprises 14 residues. In germline, CDR1 is KGHDR, CDR2 SFDVKD. In the original analysis: Reference gene primers were amplified, and this amplification served to estimate nucleated cell counts. The repertoire was sequenced with immunoSEQ multiplex PCR; TCRdb's copy has only in-frame clones and lacks some. The V and J calls and clone size were taken over from that table, and D and trimming were inferred from the DNA. The sample lists roughly 300,000 clones, 85% to 90% occurring once. The chain has TRBV24-1 and TRBJ1-4; possibly TRBD1 for D (6 bases). Input material: PBMCs or T cells enriched from blood (not recorded which). This receptor was taken from a woman aged 18-29 years who had recovered from COVID-19. In DNA form, the CDR3 reads TGTGCCACCAGCAAACAGGGCGACCTTGAAAAACTGTTTTTT. Its translation: CATSKQGDLEKLFF.